The 17 T cell receptor beta chains presented below share a single source sample, sequenced in a study of blood T cell repertoires in COVID-19. Profiling relied on immunoSEQ multiplex PCR, and the TCRdb table lists in-frame clones only, not all of them. The sample consists of roughly 280,000 clones, approximately 92% of them appearing once. Sequenced: PBMCs or T cells enriched from blood (not recorded which). These receptors originate from a young woman who had recovered from COVID-19.

In its sample, this clone was seen once. V is TRBV2 and J is TRBJ2-3; 8 bases are a match to TRBD2. After removal of 5 bases from V and 6 bases from J, the junction contained 4 bases not matched to a gene. Germline V gives CDR1 SNHLY, CDR2 FYNNEI. This CDR3 spans 13 amino acids. CDR3: CASSWIAGDTQYF. CDR3 sequence (DNA): TGTGCCAGCAGTTGGATAGCGGGGGATACGCAGTATTTT.

The V call is TRBV19, the J call TRBJ2-1; D is ambiguous. V lost 3 bases and J 5 bases, leaving 8 bases between the germline ends. CDR3 length: 13 amino acids. Germline V CDR1 and CDR2: LNHDA, SQIVND (reference sequence). CDR3 amino acids: CASSIGLHNEQFF. The CDR3 region has the DNA TGTGCCAGTAGTATCGGTTTGCACAATGAGCAGTTCTTC.

The chain carries TRBV24-1 and TRBJ2-1; the match to TRBD1 covers 9 bases. After removal of 6 bases from V and 3 bases from J, the junction contained 11 bases not matched to a gene. The CDR3 has 17 amino acids. Per germline, CDR1 KGHDR and CDR2 SFDVKD. This CDR3 reads CATSSAQGAIGYNEQFF. CDR3 bases: TGTGCCACCAGTTCCGCACAGGGGGCAATAGGCTACAATGAGCAGTTCTTC.

The chain employs TRBV5-1 and TRBJ2-7; tentatively, D is TRBD1 (6 bases). Trimming stripped 3 bases from V and 0 bases from J, with 16 bases between. This CDR3 spans 16 amino acids. Germline CDR1 SGHRS, CDR2 YFSETQ. CDR3 region: CASSSLGQDSSYEQYF. In DNA, the CDR3 is TGCGCCAGCAGCTCTCTTGGCCAGGACAGCTCCTACGAGCAGTACTTC.

This chain joins TRBV5-1 and TRBJ2-3; 11 nucleotides agree with TRBD2. Germline assignment: CDR1 SGHRS and CDR2 YFSETQ. The CDR3 runs to 15 residues. The V and J ends lost 4 bases and 1 base, in that order; junction bases with no gene match: 2. CDR3 residues: CASSTGLAGTDTQYF. The CDR3 DNA reads as TGCGCCAGCAGCACGGGACTAGCGGGCACAGATACGCAGTATTTT.

The chain links TRBV4-1 to TRBJ1-3; D is undetermined. The CDR3 loop spans 15 amino acids. From germline, CDR1 is MGHRA and CDR2 YSYEKL. The V end was cut by 1 base, the J end by 7 bases, with 14 bases between. The CDR3 DNA reads as TGCGCCAGCAGCCAAGGCGCGGGAAGCGGGAACACCATATATTTT. Its protein product is CASSQGAGSGNTIYF.

J is TRBJ1-5 and V is TRBV19; D uncertain. Germline lookup yields CDR1 LNHDA and CDR2 SQIVND (reference sequence). This CDR3 comprises 15 residues. V was cut by 3 bases and J by 3 bases, with 12 bases left in between. Here the CDR3 reads CASSMDGRYNQPQHF. The CDR3, as DNA: TGTGCCAGTAGTATGGACGGGAGATACAATCAGCCCCAGCATTTT.

This chain uses TRBV7-2 with TRBJ2-4; D possibly corresponds to TRBD2 (6 bases). Germline loops: CDR1 SGHTA, CDR2 FQGNSA. CDR3 size: 15 residues. With 1 base removed from V and 7 bases from J, the gap between germline ends came to 14 bases. The CDR3 nucleotides are TGTGCCAGCAGCTTAGTCGGAGGGGCGGGGAACATTCAGTACTTC. Translation: CASSLVGGAGNIQYF.

This chain connects TRBV20-1 to TRBJ2-7, with a tentative D call TRBD2 (6 bases). The CDR3 consists of 15 residues. Trimming removed 3 bases at V and 0 bases at J, with 15 bases between. Per germline, CDR1 DFQATT and CDR2 SNEGSKA (reference sequence). The CDR3 nucleotides are TGCAGTGCTAGTGAAACACCGGGAGTCTCCTACGAGCAGTACTTC. This sequence encodes CSASETPGVSYEQYF.

The chain combines TRBV27 with TRBJ2-5, with 8 bases matching TRBD2. The V gene end was trimmed by 5 bases and the J gene end by 2 bases; junction bases not matched to a gene: 13. The CDR3 extends over 17 amino acids. The germline V gene encodes CDR1 MNHEY and CDR2 SMNVEV (reference sequence). CDR3 residues: CASSPERGRGGQETQYF. In nucleotides, the CDR3 is TGTGCCAGCAGTCCTGAGCGGGGGCGCGGAGGGCAAGAGACCCAGTACTTC.

The rearrangement joins TRBV2 to TRBJ1-2; maybe TRBD1 (5 bases). Looked up from germline, CDR1 is SNHLY and CDR2 is FYNNEI. V dropped 2 bases and J dropped 8 bases, with 12 bases sitting between them. The CDR3 extends over 13 amino acids. The CDR3 DNA reads as TGTGCCAGCAGTGAACAGGGATTCGGGGGCTACACCTTC. Protein: CASSEQGFGGYTF.

The chain employs TRBV6-5 and TRBJ1-4, with D possibly matching TRBD1 (6 bases). CDR1 MNHEY and CDR2 SVGAGI come from the germline V gene. The length of the CDR3 is 14 residues. The V end lost 6 bases, the J end lost 2 bases, and 10 bases lay between the germline ends. In DNA, the CDR3 is TGTGCCAGCAGCAACAGGGCGACTAATGAAAAACTGTTTTTT. This sequence encodes CASSNRATNEKLFF.

The gene calls are TRBV9 and TRBJ2-1; 7 bases map to TRBD2. Trimming cost V 0 bases and J 5 bases; bases outside gene matches: 11. From germline, CDR1 is SGDLS and CDR2 YYNGEE. This CDR3 spans 17 amino acids. CDR3 sequence reads: CASSVATWGTTNNEQFF. Written as DNA, the CDR3 is TGTGCCAGCAGCGTAGCTACTTGGGGGACTACCAACAATGAGCAGTTCTTC.

The V gene is TRBV28, the J gene TRBJ1-5; the D gene is possibly TRBD1 (5 bases). The CDR3 contains 16 residues. V shed 5 bases and J shed 5 bases, with 19 bases lying between them. CDR1 and CDR2 (germline): MDHEN, SYDVKM. The CDR3 coding sequence is TGTGCCAGCAGTCCCCACGAAGGGCAGGGCCATCAGCCCCAGCATTTT. It specifies CASSPHEGQGHQPQHF.

The rearrangement joins TRBV6-4 to TRBJ1-2, with 8 bases that match TRBD1. J gave up 4 bases and V 3 bases, and 10 bases lay outside the gene matches. This CDR3 is built from 16 residues. The germline V gene has CDR1 MRHNA and CDR2 SNTAGT. CDR3 in amino acids: CASSEEGAGGLYGYTF. CDR3 DNA: TGTGCCAGCAGTGAAGAGGGGGCAGGGGGCCTCTATGGCTACACCTTC.

This clone has a single count. The rearrangement uses TRBV28 and TRBJ2-7, with D maybe TRBD2 (6 bases). This CDR3 region has 15 residues. The germline gives CDR1 MDHEN, CDR2 SYDVKM. Trimming removed 5 bases from V and 3 bases from J, with 17 bases in between. CDR3 loop: CASSMPSLEGYEQYF. The DNA of the CDR3 is TGTGCCAGCAGTATGCCTTCCTTGGAGGGCTACGAGCAGTACTTC.

This clone has a single count. The gene calls are TRBV19 and TRBJ1-1; D gene ambiguous. The CDR3 runs 13 residues. Per germline, CDR1 LNHDA and CDR2 SQIVND (reference sequence). Trimming stripped 4 bases from V and 5 bases from J, with 11 bases between. CDR3 amino acids: CASSREGWTEAFF. CDR3 in DNA: TGTGCCAGTAGTAGGGAGGGTTGGACTGAAGCTTTCTTT. Full variable domain (rest looked up from reference TRBV19 and TRBJ1-1): DGGITQSPKYLFRKEGQNVTLSCEQNLNHDAMYWYRQDPGQGLRLIYYSQIVNDFQKGDIAEGYSVSREKKESFPLTVTSAQKNPTAFYLCASSREGWTEAFFGQGTRLTVV.